This T cell receptor beta chain was observed in a study of regulatory T cells in long-lasting Graves disease. In building TCR beta libraries, iRepertoire HTBI primers were used together with Arm-PCR of CDR3 regions. TCRdb called the multiplex PCR reads again in MiXCR, with one record for every CDR3 protein. The repertoire has about 430,000 distinct CDR3 sequences, roughly a fifth of them found once; the top ten carry around 15%. This clonotype turned up a few times. CDR1 SGHRS and CDR2 YFSETQ come from the germline V gene. This CDR3 has 16 amino acids. V gave up 1 base and J gave up 6 bases; unmatched junction bases: 11. The time point was: persistent/refractory GD, antithyroid drugs over 5 years with positive TRAb. PBMC-extracted RNA yielded the TCR library.

This receptor was taken from a female donor with Graves disease. The V gene is TRBV5-1, the J gene TRBJ1-1, with 8 bases lining up with TRBD1. The specimen was peripheral blood mononuclear cells (PBMCs), collected when the disease was refractory, from a patient treated with antithyroid drugs. The CDR3 coding sequence is TGCGCCAGCAGCTTGACCCTAACAGGGGGTGGTCCTGAAGCTTTCTTT. Amino acid sequence: CASSLTLTGGGPEAFF.